The present TCR beta chain was sequenced within a study of CD8+CD57+ T cells in acquired aplastic anemia. About the research overall: The DNA of sorted CD4+ and CD8+ cells averaged roughly 3.2 ug. Study results and caveats: Between the patient and control groups, CD8+ Simpson's diversity did not differ significantly. Patients had about 31 CD8+ CDR3 sequences in common with controls (the shared set).

The template used for profiling TCR beta VDJ and CDR3 was genomic DNA. TCRdb itself ran the reads through MiXCR, one entry per CDR3 protein. The repertoire consists of 250,000 to 350,000 distinct CDR3 sequences, with around three fifths occurring once and the leading ten covering 8%. As regards this clonotype: Antigen: not known.

The CDR3 totals 15 residues. Trimming removed 3 bases from V and 2 bases from J, with 9 bases in between. Germline loops: CDR1 SGDLS, CDR2 YYNGEE. This chain joins TRBV9 and TRBJ2-6; D not resolved. Sequencing was done on a sample of sorted CD4+, CD8+, or CD8+CD57+ T cells (not recorded which) from PBMCs. The sequence derives from a human donor with severe aplastic anemia or a healthy control (not recorded which). The CDR3 here is CASSGRGPGANVLTF. CDR3 nucleotides: TGTGCCAGCAGCGGGAGAGGCCCTGGGGCCAACGTCCTGACTTTC.